The rows below give T cell receptor beta chains drawn from one sample of a study of blood T cells in healthy people across ages. Each CDR3 protein gets one entry after TCRdb re-called the 5' RACE reads with MiXCR. This repertoire shows 800,000 to 950,000 distinct CDR3 sequences, roughly 28% found once; its top ten account for 10%. These data were likewise used in another study, on T cells of mothers and their children.

Specimen: blood. The receptors were sampled from a woman aged 40-49 years in good health. Each CDR3 is given with its conserved first and last residue. The order of the fields is clone size, J gene, V gene, D gene, CDR3 DNA, CDR3 protein. D genes are given only for firm matches. For some rows the clone size is stated as once, few or many, or as a class when expanded; others skip it.

few TRBJ2-4 TRBV5-1 TRBD1 TGCGCCAGCAGTCCTAGACAGGGGATAGCCAAAAACATTCAGTACTTC CASSPRQGIAKNIQYF
many TRBJ2-7 TRBV5-1 . TGCGCCAGCAGAAGTCAGGAAATCTCCTACGAGCAGTACTTC CASRSQEISYEQYF
. TRBJ1-1 TRBV30 . TGTGCCTGGAGCGACGGGGGGGGCGCTTTAACCACTGAAGCTTTCTTT CAWSDGGGALTTEAFF
. TRBJ2-1 TRBV6-2/TRBV6-3 . TGTGCCAGCAGGCGACTTGGGGGGAGAACCAATGAGCAGTTCTTC CASRRLGGRTNEQFF
. TRBJ2-7 TRBV5-1 . TGCGCCCAAACCTACGAGCAGTACTTC CAQTYEQYF
. TRBJ2-1 TRBV3-1 TRBD2 TGTGCCAGCAGCCCGGAGCGGGGGGCCTCCTACAATGAGCAGTTCTTC CASSPERGASYNEQFF
many TRBJ2-7 TRBV10-3 . TGTGCCATCACGAGGACGGGCTCCTACGAGCAGTACTTC CAITRTGSYEQYF
. TRBJ1-5 TRBV2 TRBD1 TGTGCCAGCAGTGAATACCAGGGGGTTGCTCAGCCCCAGCATTTT CASSEYQGVAQPQHF
few TRBJ2-3 TRBV7-9 . TGTGCCAGCAGCTTAAGTAGGAAAGGAGATACGCAGTATTTT CASSLSRKGDTQYF
. TRBJ1-5 TRBV11-1 . TGTGCCAGCAGCTTACGGGGGGAGGATCAGCCCCAGCATTTT CASSLRGEDQPQHF
. TRBJ1-5 TRBV7-9 . TGTGCCAGCAGCTTAGTGGGGCATCAGCCCCAGCATTTT CASSLVGHQPQHF
. TRBJ1-2 TRBV3-1 . TGTGCCGGCAGCCAAGAGACTCCTTCTGCGGGGGCGCCTTCCTATGGCTACACCTTC CAGSQETPSAGAPSYGYTF
. TRBJ1-6 TRBV20-1 . TGCAGCGCCCCCACCGAACAGGGATATAGTTCACCCCTCCACTTT CSAPTEQGYSSPLHF
. TRBJ1-2 TRBV18 . TGTGCCAGCTCGGCGACTGGGGCGGACTATGGCTACACCTTC CASSATGADYGYTF
few TRBJ2-3 TRBV5-4 TRBD1 TGTGCCAGCAAAGGACAGGGCAACACAGATACGCAGTATTTT CASKGQGNTDTQYF
. TRBJ2-1 TRBV12-3/TRBV12-4 TRBD2 TGTGCCAGCAGTCTAGCGGGGGGGCGCCCTGAGCAGTTCTTC CASSLAGGRPEQFF
. TRBJ2-7 TRBV7-9 TRBD2 TGTGCCAGCAGCGAGCTAGCGGGGGGTACCTACGAGCAGTACTTC CASSELAGGTYEQYF
. TRBJ2-7 TRBV7-6 TRBD1 TGTGCCAGCAGCTTAGGCGAGACAGGGAGCTACGAGCAGTACTTC CASSLGETGSYEQYF